This T cell receptor (beta chain) was sequenced for a study of siplizumab effects on memory and regulatory T cells. Each sample had roughly 10^5 TCR templates assayed. Produced via immunoSEQ multiplex PCR; TCRdb's table is partial and in-frame only. Of some 97,000 clones listed, 94% are singletons. Germline lookup yields CDR1 GTSNPN and CDR2 SVGIG (reference sequence). Trimming stripped 3 bases from V and 0 bases from J, with 6 bases between. The CDR3 runs to 13 residues. This clone was counted once. Its antigen is not identified. General observations from the study: Naive T cell populations appeared to exhibit greater diversity than memory cells and appeared to be major alloresponse contributors. Confirmatory evidence of suppressive function in proliferating siplizumab-culture Tregs was not obtained.

Specimen: non-Treg CD4+ T cells sorted from blood. The TCR comes from a human donor in good health. This chain links TRBV30 with TRBJ1-3; unclear D gene. The CDR3 sequence: CAWRLSSGNTIYF. As DNA, the CDR3 is TGTGCCTGGAGGCTGAGCTCTGGAAACACCATATATTTT. The variable domain in full, completed from reference TRBV30 and TRBJ1-3, reads SQTIHQWPATLVQPVGSPLSLECTVEGTSNPNLYWYRQAAGRGLQLLFYSVGIGQISSEVPQNLSASRPQDRQFILSSKKLLLSDSGFYLCAWRLSSGNTIYFGEGSWLTVV.